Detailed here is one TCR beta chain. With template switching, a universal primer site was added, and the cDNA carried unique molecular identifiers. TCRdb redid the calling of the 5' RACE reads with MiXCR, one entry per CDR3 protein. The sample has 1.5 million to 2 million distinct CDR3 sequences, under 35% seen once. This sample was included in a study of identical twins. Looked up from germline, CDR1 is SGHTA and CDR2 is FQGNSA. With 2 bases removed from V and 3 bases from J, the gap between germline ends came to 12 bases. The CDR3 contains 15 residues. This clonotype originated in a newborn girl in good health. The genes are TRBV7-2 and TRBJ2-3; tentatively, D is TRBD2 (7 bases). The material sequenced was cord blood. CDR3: CASSLNGGPTDTQYF. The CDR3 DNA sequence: TGTGCCAGCAGCTTAAACGGGGGGCCGACAGATACGCAGTATTTT.